This T cell receptor (beta chain) was found in a study of blood T cells in healthy people across ages. Study-wide results and caveats: Estimates drawn from one million T cells were deemed to understate diversity. Unsorted PBMC input precluded a conclusive naive versus antigen-experienced comparison.

The CDR3 runs 15 residues. Germline V CDR1 and CDR2: DFQATT, SNEGSKA (reference sequence). A few counts support this clonotype. Antigen unknown. Primed by a sample-barcoded 5' primer and a J-beta primer mix, a second PCR proceeded for 7 to 11 cycles. TCRdb fed the 5' RACE reads into MiXCR, producing one record per CDR3 protein. This sample has over 600,000 distinct CDR3 sequences; around half occur once, and the top ten carry 15% to 20%. Donor samples were obtained from healthy Caucasian individuals from Russia, aged about 6 to 100. The chain employs TRBV20-1 and TRBJ2-1; 7 bases map to TRBD1. The end of the DNA is better explained by TRBJ2-7, so the J call may be wrong. Specimen: blood. This sequence originates from an older man in good health. The CDR3 here is CSARTGSVSYNEQYF. As DNA, the CDR3 is TGCAGTGCTAGGACAGGGAGTGTCTCCTACAATGAGCAGTACTTC.